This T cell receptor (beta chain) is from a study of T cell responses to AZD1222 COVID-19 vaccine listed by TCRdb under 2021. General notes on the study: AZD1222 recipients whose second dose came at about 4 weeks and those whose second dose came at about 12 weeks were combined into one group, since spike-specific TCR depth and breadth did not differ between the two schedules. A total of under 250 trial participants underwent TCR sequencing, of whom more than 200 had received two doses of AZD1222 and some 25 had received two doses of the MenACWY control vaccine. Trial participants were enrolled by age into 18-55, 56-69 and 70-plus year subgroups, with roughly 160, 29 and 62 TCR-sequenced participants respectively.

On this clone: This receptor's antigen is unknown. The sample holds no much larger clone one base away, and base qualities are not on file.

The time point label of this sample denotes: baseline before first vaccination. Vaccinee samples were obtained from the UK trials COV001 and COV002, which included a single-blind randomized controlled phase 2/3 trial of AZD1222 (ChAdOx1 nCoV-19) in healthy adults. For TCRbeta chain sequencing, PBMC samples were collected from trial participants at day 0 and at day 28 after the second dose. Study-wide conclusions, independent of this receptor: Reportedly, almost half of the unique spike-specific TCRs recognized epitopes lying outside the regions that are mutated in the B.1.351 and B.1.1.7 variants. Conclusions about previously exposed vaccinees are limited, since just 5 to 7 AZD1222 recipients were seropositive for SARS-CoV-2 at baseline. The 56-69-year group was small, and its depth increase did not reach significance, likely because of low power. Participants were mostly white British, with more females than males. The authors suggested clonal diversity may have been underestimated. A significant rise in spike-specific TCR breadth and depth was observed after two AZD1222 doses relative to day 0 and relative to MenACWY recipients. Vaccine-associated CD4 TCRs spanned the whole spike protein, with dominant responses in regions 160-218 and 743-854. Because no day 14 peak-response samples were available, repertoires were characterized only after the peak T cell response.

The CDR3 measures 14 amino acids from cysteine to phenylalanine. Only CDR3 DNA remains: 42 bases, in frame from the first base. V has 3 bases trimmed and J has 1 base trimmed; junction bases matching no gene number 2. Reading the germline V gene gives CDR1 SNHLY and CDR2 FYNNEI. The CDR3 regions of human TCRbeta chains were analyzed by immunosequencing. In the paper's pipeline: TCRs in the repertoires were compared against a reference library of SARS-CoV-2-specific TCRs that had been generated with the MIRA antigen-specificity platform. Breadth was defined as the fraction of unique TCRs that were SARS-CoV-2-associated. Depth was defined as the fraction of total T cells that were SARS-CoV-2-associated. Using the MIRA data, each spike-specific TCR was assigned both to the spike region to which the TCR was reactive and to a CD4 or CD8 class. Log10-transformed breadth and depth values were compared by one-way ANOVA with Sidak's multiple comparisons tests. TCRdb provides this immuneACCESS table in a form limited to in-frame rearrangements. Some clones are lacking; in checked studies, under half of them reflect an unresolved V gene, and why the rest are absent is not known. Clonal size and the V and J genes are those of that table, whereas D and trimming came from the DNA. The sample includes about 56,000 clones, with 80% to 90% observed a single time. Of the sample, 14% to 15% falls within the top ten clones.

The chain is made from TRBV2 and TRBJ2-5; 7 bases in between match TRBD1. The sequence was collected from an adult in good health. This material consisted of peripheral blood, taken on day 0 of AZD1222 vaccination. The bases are TGTGCCAGCAGTGACCCAGGGGGCCAAGAGACCCAGTACTTC. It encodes CASSDPGGQETQYF.